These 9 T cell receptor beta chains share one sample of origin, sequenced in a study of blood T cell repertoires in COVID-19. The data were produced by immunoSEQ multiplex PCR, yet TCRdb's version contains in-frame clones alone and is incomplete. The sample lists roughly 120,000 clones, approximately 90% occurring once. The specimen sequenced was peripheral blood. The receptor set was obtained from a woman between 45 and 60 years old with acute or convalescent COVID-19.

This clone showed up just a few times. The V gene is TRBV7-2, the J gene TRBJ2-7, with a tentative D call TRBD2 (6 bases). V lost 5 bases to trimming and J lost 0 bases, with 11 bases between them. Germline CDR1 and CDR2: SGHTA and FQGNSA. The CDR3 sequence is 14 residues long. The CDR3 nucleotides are TGTGCCAGCAGCGAGGCGGGAACCTCCTACGAGCAGTACTTC. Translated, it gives CASSEAGTSYEQYF.

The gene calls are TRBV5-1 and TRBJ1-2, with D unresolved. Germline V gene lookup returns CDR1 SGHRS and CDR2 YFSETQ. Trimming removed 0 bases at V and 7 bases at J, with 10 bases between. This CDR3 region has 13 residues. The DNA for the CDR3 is TGCGCCAGCAGCTTGGACCCGAACGGTGGCTACACCTTC. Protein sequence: CASSLDPNGGYTF.

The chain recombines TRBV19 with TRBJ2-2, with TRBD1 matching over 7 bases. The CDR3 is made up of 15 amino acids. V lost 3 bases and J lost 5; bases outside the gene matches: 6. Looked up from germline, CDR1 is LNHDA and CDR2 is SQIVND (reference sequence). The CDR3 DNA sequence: TGTGCCAGTAGTATTCGACAGGGATTGACCGGGGAGCTGTTTTTT. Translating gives CASSIRQGLTGELFF.

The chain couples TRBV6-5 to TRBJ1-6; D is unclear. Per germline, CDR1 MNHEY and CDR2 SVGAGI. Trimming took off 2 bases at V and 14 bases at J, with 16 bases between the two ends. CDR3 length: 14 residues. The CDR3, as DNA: TGTGCCAGCAGTTACCAAACCTCCTACGAGTCCCTCCACTTT. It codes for CASSYQTSYESLHF.

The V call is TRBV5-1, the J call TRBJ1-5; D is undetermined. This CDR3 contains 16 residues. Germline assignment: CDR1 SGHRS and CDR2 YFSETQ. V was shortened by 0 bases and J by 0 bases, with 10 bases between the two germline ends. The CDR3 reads CASSLVGGYSNQPQHF. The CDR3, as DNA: TGCGCCAGCAGCTTGGTAGGCGGATATAGCAATCAGCCCCAGCATTTT.

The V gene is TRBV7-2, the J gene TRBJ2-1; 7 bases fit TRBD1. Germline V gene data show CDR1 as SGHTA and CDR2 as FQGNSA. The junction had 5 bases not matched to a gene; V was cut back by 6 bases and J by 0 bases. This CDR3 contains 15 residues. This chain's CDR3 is CASSSAGGSYNEQFF. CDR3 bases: TGTGCCAGCAGTTCAGCAGGGGGCTCCTACAATGAGCAGTTCTTC.

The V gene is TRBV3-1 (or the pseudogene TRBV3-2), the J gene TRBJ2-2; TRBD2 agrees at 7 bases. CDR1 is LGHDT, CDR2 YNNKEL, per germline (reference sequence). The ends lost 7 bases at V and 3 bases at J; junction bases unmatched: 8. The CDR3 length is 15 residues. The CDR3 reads CASTWGGTYTGELFF. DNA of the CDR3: TGTGCCAGCACCTGGGGGGGGACGTACACCGGGGAGCTGTTTTTT.

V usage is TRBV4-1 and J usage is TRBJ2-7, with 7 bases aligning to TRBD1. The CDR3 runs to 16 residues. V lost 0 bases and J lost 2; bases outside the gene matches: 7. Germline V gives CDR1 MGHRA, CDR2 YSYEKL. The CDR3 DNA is TGCGCCAGCAGCCAAGAACGAGGGGGCCCCCCCTACGAGCAGTACTTC. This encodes CASSQERGGPPYEQYF.

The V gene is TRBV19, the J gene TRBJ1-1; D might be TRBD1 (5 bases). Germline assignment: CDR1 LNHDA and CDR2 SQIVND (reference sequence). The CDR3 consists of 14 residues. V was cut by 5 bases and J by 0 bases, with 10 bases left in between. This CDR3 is CASSSQGMNTEAFF. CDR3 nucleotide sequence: TGTGCCAGTAGTTCGCAGGGTATGAACACTGAAGCTTTCTTT.